The rows below give T cell receptor beta chains drawn from one sample of a study of early T cells in non-severe SARS-CoV-2 infection. One entry per CDR3 protein, called by TCRdb with MiXCR from the 5' RACE reads. The table records fewer than 130,000 distinct CDR3 sequences, over 10% of them present only once. The starting material was whole blood, obtained at baseline. The receptors here all came from an adult who was a healthcare worker with PCR-confirmed SARS-CoV-2 infection or an uninfected control (not recorded which). The CDR3 runs from the conserved cysteine through the conserved F or W. A D gene is named only where the DNA matches it firmly. A clone size is listed for some rows: how often the clone was seen (once, few, many), or a class if it is expanded.

J gene | D gene | CDR3 length | clone size | V gene | CDR3 DNA | CDR3 protein
TRBJ1-4 | - | 15 | - | TRBV6-1 | TGTGCCAGCAGTGCCTCTCGGGGGGGTAATGAAAAACTGTTTTTT | CASSASRGGNEKLFF
TRBJ2-7 | TRBD2 | 17 | few | TRBV5-1 | TGCGCCAGCAGCGTGCCCGGGACTAGCGGGGGCTCCTACGAGCAGTACTTC | CASSVPGTSGGSYEQYF
TRBJ2-5 | - | 16 | few | TRBV3-1 | TGTGCCAGCAGCCAAGATGGTGCCAAGCGGAGCGAGACCCAGTACTTC | CASSQDGAKRSETQYF
TRBJ1-2 | - | 14 | few | TRBV7-9 | TGTGCCAGCAGCTTAGAATCCAGAAGCTATGGCTACACCTTC | CASSLESRSYGYTF
TRBJ2-5 | TRBD2 | 16 | many | TRBV10-3 | TGTGCCATCAGCCCTACGGGACTAGCGGCCCAAGAGACCCAGTACTTC | CAISPTGLAAQETQYF
TRBJ2-5 | - | 12 | - | TRBV9 | TGTGCCAGTGAGGGGCCCCTTGAGACCCAGTACTTC | CASEGPLETQYF
TRBJ2-1 | - | 11 | few | TRBV18 | TGTGCCAGCTCACCACGGGAGACTCAGTTCTTC | CASSPRETQFF
TRBJ2-3 | - | 13 | many | TRBV10-2 | TGCGCCAGCAGTGAGGGGAGCCCAGATACGCAGTATTTT | CASSEGSPDTQYF
TRBJ1-1 | - | 16 | once | TRBV4-1 | TGCGCCAGCAGCCAAGGCATCGGGGGGCTGGGGACTGAAGCTTTCTTT | CASSQGIGGLGTEAFF
TRBJ1-2 | TRBD1 | 14 | many | TRBV7-9 | TGTGCCAGCAGCCAAACCGGGACAGGGCTTGGCTACACCTTC | CASSQTGTGLGYTF
TRBJ1-1 | TRBD1 | 13 | few | TRBV10-3 | TGTGCCATCAGGGAACAGGGGGCGACTGAAGCTTTCTTT | CAIREQGATEAFF
TRBJ1-1 | - | 14 | - | TRBV7-9 | TGTGCCAGCAGCTCTAGAACATCATATACTGAAGCTTTCTTT | CASSSRTSYTEAFF
TRBJ2-1 | TRBD2 | 15 | - | TRBV7-2 | TGTGCCAGCAGCTCTGCTAGCGGGAGGGCCCAGGAGCAGTTCTTC | CASSSASGRAQEQFF
TRBJ2-7 | - | 15 | - | TRBV4-1 | TGCGCCAGCAGCCAAGGAGAGGGGGGGACCTACGAGCAGTACTTC | CASSQGEGGTYEQYF
TRBJ2-2 | - | 13 | few | TRBV30 | TGTGCCTGGAGTGTTAAAAACACCGGGGAGCTGTTTTTT | CAWSVKNTGELFF
TRBJ2-5 | - | 13 | few | TRBV20-1 | TGCAGTGCTCAAAATGCCGGGGGAGAGACCCAGTACTTC | CSAQNAGGETQYF
TRBJ1-1 | - | 11 | - | TRBV30 | TGTGCCTGGACAGGGATCACTGAAGCTTTCTTT | CAWTGITEAFF
TRBJ2-5 | - | 13 | few | TRBV12-3/TRBV12-4 | TGTGCCAGCAGTTTAGGGGACGGAGAGACCCAGTACTTC | CASSLGDGETQYF
TRBJ2-1 | TRBD1 | 15 | - | TRBV20-1 | TGCAGTGCTACTATAGACAGGGCTATTTACAATGAGCAGTTCTTC | CSATIDRAIYNEQFF
TRBJ2-5 | - | 16 | - | TRBV5-6 | TGTGCCAGCAGCCCCGTAGTGAGGGGCCCACAAGAGACCCAGTACTTC | CASSPVVRGPQETQYF
TRBJ2-7 | - | 13 | - | TRBV18 | TGTGTCAGCTCACCTTATGGCGGAGACGAGCAGTACTTC | CVSSPYGGDEQYF
TRBJ2-7 | - | 13 | few | TRBV9 | TGTGCCAGCAGCCCCGAAGCGGACTACGAGCAGTACTTC | CASSPEADYEQYF
TRBJ2-3 | TRBD2 | 18 | - | TRBV12-3/TRBV12-4 | TGTGCCAGCAGTTCCGGGACTAGCGGGGCCACTAGCACAGATACGCAGTATTTT | CASSSGTSGATSTDTQYF
TRBJ2-3 | TRBD1 | 15 | - | TRBV5-5 | TGTGCCAGCAGCTACAGGGGCGGAGGCACAGATACGCAGTATTTT | CASSYRGGGTDTQYF
TRBJ1-5 | TRBD1 | 15 | few | TRBV7-2 | TGTGCCAGCAGGGCCGGGACAGAGAGCAATCAGCCCCAGCATTTT | CASRAGTESNQPQHF
TRBJ2-3 | - | 15 | many | TRBV7-2 | TGTGCCAGCAGCTTAGTCGGCGGAACCACAGATACGCAGTATTTT | CASSLVGGTTDTQYF
TRBJ1-5 | - | 16 | few | TRBV5-1 | TGCGCCAGCAGCCTCACAACAGGGCACGGCAATCAGCCCCAGCATTTT | CASSLTTGHGNQPQHF
TRBJ1-2 | - | 15 | few | TRBV7-2 | TGTGCCAGCAGCTTAGGGTCTGAACTTGGCTATGGCTACACCTTC | CASSLGSELGYGYTF
TRBJ2-1 | TRBD2 | 17 | few | TRBV5-1 | TGCGCCAGCAGCCCAACCTTAGCGGGAGGGGCCTACAATGAGCAGTTCTTC | CASSPTLAGGAYNEQFF
TRBJ1-1 | - | 14 | - | TRBV10-2 | TGCGCCAGCAAACGAACAGAGGTGAACACTGAAGCTTTCTTT | CASKRTEVNTEAFF
TRBJ2-1 | TRBD2 | 15 | few | TRBV7-3 | TGTGCCAGCAGCTTATCCTCTAGCGGGACGAATGAGCAGTTCTTC | CASSLSSSGTNEQFF
TRBJ2-1 | TRBD2 | 16 | few | TRBV20-1 | TGCAGTGCTAGAAAACGGACTAGCGGGGGCTACAATGAGCAGTTCTTC | CSARKRTSGGYNEQFF
TRBJ2-7 | - | 15 | once | TRBV14 | TGTGCCAGCAGCCTCAGCTTCGGGACACTATACGAGCAGTACTTC | CASSLSFGTLYEQYF
TRBJ2-7 | - | 17 | - | TRBV11-1 | TGTGCCAGCAGGTCAAGGATCGGGGGCCCAGGGATCTACGAGCAGTACTTC | CASRSRIGGPGIYEQYF
TRBJ2-2 | - | 15 | - | TRBV28 | TGTGCCAGCAGTTCCCGCGGAGGGGGTACCGGGGAGCTGTTTTTT | CASSSRGGGTGELFF
TRBJ2-7 | - | 14 | - | TRBV29-1 | TGCAGCGTTGGGGACTTTTCGAGCTCCTACGAGCAGTACTTC | CSVGDFSSSYEQYF
TRBJ2-7 | - | 14 | - | TRBV29-1 | TGCAGCGTTGAAAATGCAGGGTACCCCTACGAGCAGTACTTC | CSVENAGYPYEQYF
TRBJ2-1 | - | 12 | few | TRBV6-6 | TGTGCCAGCAGTCGATCCCAGAATGAGCAGTTCTTC | CASSRSQNEQFF
TRBJ2-1 | TRBD2 | 16 | many | TRBV6-2/TRBV6-3 | TGTGCCAGCAGCCGACCTGAGGGGCGGGAGGTCGATGAGCAGTTCTTC | CASSRPEGREVDEQFF
TRBJ2-7 | - | 15 | - | TRBV21-1 | TGTGCCAGCAGCAATAGCGGGAGGCCTGGCTACGAGCAGTACTTC | CASSNSGRPGYEQYF
TRBJ1-1 | - | 14 | - | TRBV29-1 | TGCAGCGCCCAGCGGGGTTATGGGTTCACTGAAGCTTTCTTT | CSAQRGYGFTEAFF
TRBJ2-7 | TRBD2 | 16 | few | TRBV5-4 | TGTGCCAGCAGCTTGGGGACTAGCGGGGGCTCCTACGAGCAGTACTTC | CASSLGTSGGSYEQYF
TRBJ2-6 | TRBD1 | 15 | many | TRBV6-5 | TGTGCCAGCAGTCTGACAGGGACTGGGGCCAACGTCCTGACTTTC | CASSLTGTGANVLTF
TRBJ2-7 | - | 12 | few | TRBV29-1 | TGCAGCGTTGTTAGGGATTCCTACGAGCAGTACTTC | CSVVRDSYEQYF
TRBJ1-1 | - | 11 | many | TRBV21-1 | TGTGCCAGCAGCAGGATGGGATTAACTTTCTTT | CASSRMGLTFF
TRBJ1-1 | TRBD1 | 14 | few | TRBV9 | TGTGCCAGCAGCGTCGAACAGGGGGGAACTGAAGCTTTCTTT | CASSVEQGGTEAFF
TRBJ1-1 | - | 13 | few | TRBV29-1 | TGCAGCGTTGGAGGCCAGTGGAACACTGAAGCTTTCTTT | CSVGGQWNTEAFF
TRBJ2-1 | - | 15 | many | TRBV11-3 | TGTGCCAGCAGCCCCACCCGGACGCATAACAATGAGCAGTTCTTC | CASSPTRTHNNEQFF
TRBJ2-2 | - | 15 | - | TRBV3-1 | TGTGCCAGCAGCCCACGGGTCTTGAGGACCGGGGAGCTGTTTTTT | CASSPRVLRTGELFF
TRBJ1-1 | - | 14 | - | TRBV12-3/TRBV12-4 | TGTGCCAGCCAATCCCTCGAGGTCTACACTGAAGCTTTCTTT | CASQSLEVYTEAFF
TRBJ2-3 | TRBD1 | 17 | - | TRBV7-9 | TGTGCCAGCAGCAAGACAGGGGATCTCCCAAGCACAGATACGCAGTATTTT | CASSKTGDLPSTDTQYF
TRBJ2-5 | - | 14 | - | TRBV5-5 | TGTGCCAGCAGCGGATACACAGGTCGGGAGACCCAGTACTTC | CASSGYTGRETQYF
TRBJ2-1 | - | 15 | few | TRBV18 | TGTGCCAGCTCACCATTTTCGGGACTCCGACGGGAACAGTTCTTC | CASSPFSGLRREQFF
TRBJ2-6 | - | 15 | - | TRBV7-3 | TGTGCCAGCAGCCTGATGAACTCTGGGGCCAACGTCCTGACTTTC | CASSLMNSGANVLTF